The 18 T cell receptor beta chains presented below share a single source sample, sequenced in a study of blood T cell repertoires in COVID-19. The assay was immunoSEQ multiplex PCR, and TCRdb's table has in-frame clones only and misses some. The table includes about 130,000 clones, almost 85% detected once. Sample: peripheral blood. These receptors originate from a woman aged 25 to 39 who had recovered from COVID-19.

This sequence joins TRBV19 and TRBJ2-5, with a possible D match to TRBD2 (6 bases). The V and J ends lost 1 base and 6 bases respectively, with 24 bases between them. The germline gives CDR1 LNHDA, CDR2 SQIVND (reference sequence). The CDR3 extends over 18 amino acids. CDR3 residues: CASSIAPRRGLRKKTQYF. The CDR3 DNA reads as TGTGCCAGTAGTATAGCCCCCCGCCGCGGACTAAGAAAGAAGACCCAGTACTTC.

In DNA, the CDR3 is TGTGCCAGCAGCCAAGATACGACGGGGGGCGCGAAGTTAGGCTCTGGAAACACCATATATTTT. It specifies CASSQDTTGGAKLGSGNTIYF. V and J are TRBV3-1 (or the pseudogene TRBV3-2) and TRBJ1-3; possibly TRBD1 for D (6 bases). This CDR3 region has 21 residues. The V end was cut by 0 bases, the J end by 0 bases, with 24 bases between. Looked up from germline, CDR1 is LGHDT and CDR2 is YNNKEL (reference sequence).

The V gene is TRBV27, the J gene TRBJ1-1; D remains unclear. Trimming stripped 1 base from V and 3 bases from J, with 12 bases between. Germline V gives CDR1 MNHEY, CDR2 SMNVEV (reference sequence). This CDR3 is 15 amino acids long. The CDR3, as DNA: TGTGCCAGCAGTTTATACCCCCGGAGGGACACTGAAGCTTTCTTT. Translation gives CASSLYPRRDTEAFF.

CDR3 protein: CASSYSRQTQETQYF. In nucleotides, the CDR3 is TGTGCCAGCAGTTACTCGAGACAGACCCAAGAGACCCAGTACTTC. This sequence joins TRBV6-6 and TRBJ2-5; D might be TRBD1 (5 bases). Germline V gene sequence: CDR1 MNHNY, CDR2 SVGAGI (reference sequence). V was clipped by 0 bases and J by 1 base, with 9 bases between them. This CDR3 has 15 residues.

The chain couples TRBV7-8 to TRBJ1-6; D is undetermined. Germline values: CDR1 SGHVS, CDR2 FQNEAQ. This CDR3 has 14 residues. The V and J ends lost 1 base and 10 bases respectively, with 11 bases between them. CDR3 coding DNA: TGTGCCAGCAGCTTAGAGCGACTCACCTCACCCCTCCACTTT. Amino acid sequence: CASSLERLTSPLHF.

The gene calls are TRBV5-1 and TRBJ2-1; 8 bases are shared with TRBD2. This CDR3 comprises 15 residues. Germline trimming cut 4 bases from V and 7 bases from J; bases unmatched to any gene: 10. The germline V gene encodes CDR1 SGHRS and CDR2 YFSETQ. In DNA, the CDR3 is TGCGCCAGCAGCAATTTAGCGGGGAATGGGAATGAGCAGTTCTTC. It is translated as CASSNLAGNGNEQFF.

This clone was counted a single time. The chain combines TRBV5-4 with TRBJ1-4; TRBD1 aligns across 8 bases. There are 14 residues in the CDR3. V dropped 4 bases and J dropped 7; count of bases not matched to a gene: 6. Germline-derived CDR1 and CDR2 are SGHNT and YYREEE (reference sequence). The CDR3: CASSRDRGGEKLFF. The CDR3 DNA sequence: TGTGCCAGCAGCAGAGACAGGGGCGGTGAAAAACTGTTTTTT.

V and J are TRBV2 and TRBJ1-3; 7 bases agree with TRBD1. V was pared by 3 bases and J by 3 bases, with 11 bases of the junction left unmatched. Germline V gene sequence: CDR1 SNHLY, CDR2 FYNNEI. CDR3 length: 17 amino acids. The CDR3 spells CASSDDRRGRFGNTIYF. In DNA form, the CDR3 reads TGTGCCAGCAGTGACGACCGAAGGGGGCGATTTGGAAACACCATATATTTT.

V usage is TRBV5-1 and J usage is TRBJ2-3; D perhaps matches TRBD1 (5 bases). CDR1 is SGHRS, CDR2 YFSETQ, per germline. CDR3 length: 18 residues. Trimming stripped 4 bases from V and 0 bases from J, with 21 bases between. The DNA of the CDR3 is TGCGCCAGCAGCCGCCGCCTGCAGGGTTTGTCTAGCACAGATACGCAGTATTTT. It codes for CASSRRLQGLSSTDTQYF. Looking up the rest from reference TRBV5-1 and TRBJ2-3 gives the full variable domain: KAGVTQTPRYLIKTRGQQVTLSCSPISGHRSVSWYQQTPGQGLQFLFEYFSETQRNKGNFPGRFSGRQFSNSRSEMNVSTLELGDSALYLCASSRRLQGLSSTDTQYFGPGTRLTVL.

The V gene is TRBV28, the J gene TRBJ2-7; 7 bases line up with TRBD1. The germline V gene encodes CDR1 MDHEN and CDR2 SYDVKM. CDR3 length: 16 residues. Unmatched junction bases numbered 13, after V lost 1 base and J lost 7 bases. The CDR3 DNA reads TGTGCCAGCAGTTTATACGCTGGACAGGTACAACGAGAGCAGTACTTC. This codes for CASSLYAGQVQREQYF.

CDR3 coding DNA: TGTGCCAGTAGTCCCGGGACAGGGGTAGGTGCCTATGGCTACACCTTC. Its protein is CASSPGTGVGAYGYTF. The chain couples TRBV19 to TRBJ1-2, with TRBD1 identical over 10 bases. This CDR3 has 16 amino acids. Germline loops: CDR1 LNHDA, CDR2 SQIVND (reference sequence). V was pared by 5 bases and J by 4 bases, with 10 bases of the junction left unmatched.

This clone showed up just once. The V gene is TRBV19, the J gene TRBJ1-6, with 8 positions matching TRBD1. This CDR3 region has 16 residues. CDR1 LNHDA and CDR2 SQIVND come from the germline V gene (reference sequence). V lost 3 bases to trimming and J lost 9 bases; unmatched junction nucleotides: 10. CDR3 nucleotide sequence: TGTGCCAGTAGTATTAGGGGGCAGGGGGCTACTTCACCCCTCCACTTT. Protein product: CASSIRGQGATSPLHF.

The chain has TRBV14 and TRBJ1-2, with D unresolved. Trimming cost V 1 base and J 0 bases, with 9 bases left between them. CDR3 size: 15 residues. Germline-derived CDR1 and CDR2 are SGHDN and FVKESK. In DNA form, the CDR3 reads TGTGCCAGCAGCCAAGGATTGCCAGCTAACTATGGCTACACCTTC. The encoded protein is CASSQGLPANYGYTF. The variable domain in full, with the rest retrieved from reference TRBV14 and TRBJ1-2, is EAGVTQFPSHSVIEKGQTVTLRCDPISGHDNLYWYRRVMGKEIKFLLHFVKESKQDESGMPNNRFLAERTGGTYSTLKVQPAELEDSGVYFCASSQGLPANYGYTFGSGTRLTVV.

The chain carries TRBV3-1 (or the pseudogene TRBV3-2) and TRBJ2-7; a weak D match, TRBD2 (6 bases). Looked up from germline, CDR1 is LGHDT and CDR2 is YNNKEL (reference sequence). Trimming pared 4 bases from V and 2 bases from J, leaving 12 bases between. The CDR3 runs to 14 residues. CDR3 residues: CASSPGTPPYEQYF. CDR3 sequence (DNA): TGTGCCAGCAGCCCTGGGACTCCACCCTACGAGCAGTACTTC.

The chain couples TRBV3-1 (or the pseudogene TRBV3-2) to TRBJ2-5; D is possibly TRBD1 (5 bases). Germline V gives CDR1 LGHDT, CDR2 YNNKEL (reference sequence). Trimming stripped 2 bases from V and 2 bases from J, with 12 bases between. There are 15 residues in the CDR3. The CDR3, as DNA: TGTGCCAGCAGCCAACTGGGGCAAGGGCAAGAGACCCAGTACTTC. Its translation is CASSQLGQGQETQYF.

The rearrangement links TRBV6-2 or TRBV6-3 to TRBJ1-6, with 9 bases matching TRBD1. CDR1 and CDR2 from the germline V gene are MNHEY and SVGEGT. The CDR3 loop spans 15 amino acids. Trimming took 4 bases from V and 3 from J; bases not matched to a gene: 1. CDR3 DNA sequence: TGTGCCAGCAGTTGGACAGGGGACTATAATTCACCCCTCCACTTT. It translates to CASSWTGDYNSPLHF.

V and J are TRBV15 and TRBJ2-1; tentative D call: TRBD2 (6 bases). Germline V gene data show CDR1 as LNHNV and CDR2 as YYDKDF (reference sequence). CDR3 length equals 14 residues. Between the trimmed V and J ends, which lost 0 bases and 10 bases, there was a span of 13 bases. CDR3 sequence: CATSRDPGEGEQFF. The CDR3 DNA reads TGTGCCACCAGCAGAGATCCGGGGGAAGGAGAGCAGTTCTTC. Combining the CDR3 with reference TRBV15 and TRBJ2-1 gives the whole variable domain DAMVIQNPRYQVTQFGKPVTLSCSQTLNHNVMYWYQQKSSQAPKLLFHYYDKDFNNEADTPDNFQSRRPNTSFCFLDIRSPGLGDTAMYLCATSRDPGEGEQFFGPGTRLTVL.

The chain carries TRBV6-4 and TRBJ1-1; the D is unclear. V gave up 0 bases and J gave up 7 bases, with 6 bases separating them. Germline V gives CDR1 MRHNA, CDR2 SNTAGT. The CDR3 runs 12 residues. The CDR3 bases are TGTGCCAGCAGTGACTCGTCAGGTGAAGCTTTCTTT. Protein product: CASSDSSGEAFF.